Sequencing of this T cell receptor (beta chain) was carried out in a study of blood T cell repertoires in COVID-19. About the research overall: The analysed material was cDNA or gDNA that came from T cells, B-cell-depleted T cells, or PBMCs.

Libraries were prepared by immunoSEQ multiplex PCR; TCRdb keeps only in-frame clonotypes and omits some of them. The sample records around 140,000 clones, about 80% being singletons. CDR3 length equals 15 residues. V lost 0 bases and J 4 bases, leaving 12 bases between the germline ends. Germline V gene lookup returns CDR1 ENHRY and CDR2 SYGVKD. Sequenced input: peripheral blood. The genes are TRBV10-3 and TRBJ2-5, with a possible D match to TRBD1 (6 bases). The clonotype was recovered from a human donor in a cohort sampled during active COVID-19. CDR3 nucleotide sequence: TGTGCCATCAGTGAGTCCAGGGGTGGGGGAGAGACCCAGTACTTC. Its protein is CAISESRGGGETQYF.